This T cell receptor (beta chain) was sequenced in a study of CD8 T cell repertoires and HIV-1 epitope variants. Turning to the study itself: T cells were stimulated with Twenty-five Gag and Nef peptides separately. The baseline condition was 1M T cells left uncultured. Cultures ran less than 12 days, with IL-2, IL-7 and IL-15 added on days 3 and 7. Study observations and caveats: Eight or nine antigen-specific TCR beta clonotypes were found; more than five seemed cross-reactive to variants.

V was shortened by 4 bases and J by 0 bases, with 7 bases between the two germline ends. Germline lookup yields CDR1 SGHRS and CDR2 YFSETQ. The CDR3 covers 14 residues. Repertoires were generated with immunoSEQ multiplex PCR, while TCRdb's copy carries only in-frame clones and drops some. The table lists under 100,000 clones, roughly 81% of them singletons. Concerning this clone: As yet, its antigen is unknown.

This clonotype originated in a male donor with HIV. The sequenced sample was uncultured baseline CD8+ T cells from peripheral blood mononuclear cells (PBMCs). The chain carries TRBV5-1 and TRBJ1-4; D call uncertain. The CDR3 spells CASSRGATNEKLFF. DNA for the CDR3: TGCGCCAGCAGCCGGGGTGCAACTAATGAAAAACTGTTTTTT.